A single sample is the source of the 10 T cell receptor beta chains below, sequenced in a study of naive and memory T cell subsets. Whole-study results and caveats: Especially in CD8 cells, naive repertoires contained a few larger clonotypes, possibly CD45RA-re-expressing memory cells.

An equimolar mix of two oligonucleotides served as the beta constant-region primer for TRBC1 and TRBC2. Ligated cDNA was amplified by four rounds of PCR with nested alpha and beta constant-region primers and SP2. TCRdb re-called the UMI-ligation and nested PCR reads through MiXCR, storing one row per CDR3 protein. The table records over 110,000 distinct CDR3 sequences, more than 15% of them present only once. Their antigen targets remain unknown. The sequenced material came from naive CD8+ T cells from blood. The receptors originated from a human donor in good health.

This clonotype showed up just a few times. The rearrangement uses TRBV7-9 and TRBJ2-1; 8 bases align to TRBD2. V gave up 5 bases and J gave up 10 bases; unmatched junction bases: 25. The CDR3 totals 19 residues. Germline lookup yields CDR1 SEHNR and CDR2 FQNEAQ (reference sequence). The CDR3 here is CASSPEPGTSYIFRGEQFF. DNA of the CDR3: TGTGCCAGCAGCCCTGAGCCCGGGACTAGTTATATTTTTCGGGGCGAGCAGTTCTTC.

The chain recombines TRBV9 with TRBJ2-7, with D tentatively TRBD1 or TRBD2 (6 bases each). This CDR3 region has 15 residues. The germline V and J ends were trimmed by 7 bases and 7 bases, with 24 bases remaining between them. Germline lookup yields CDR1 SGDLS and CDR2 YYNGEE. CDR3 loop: CASSRGGNSYEEQYF. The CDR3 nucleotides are TGTGCCAGCTCTAGAGGGGGGAATTCCTACGAAGAGCAGTACTTC.

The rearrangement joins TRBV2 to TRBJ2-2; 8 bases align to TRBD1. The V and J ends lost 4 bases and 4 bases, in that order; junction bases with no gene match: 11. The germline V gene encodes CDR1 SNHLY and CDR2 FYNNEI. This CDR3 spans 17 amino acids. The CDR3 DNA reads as TGTGCCAGCAGTGGGACACTAAGACAGGGGTTCACCGGGGAGCTGTTTTTT. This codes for CASSGTLRQGFTGELFF. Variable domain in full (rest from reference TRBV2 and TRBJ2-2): EPEVTQTPSHQVTQMGQEVILRCVPISNHLYFYWYRQILGQKVEFLVSFYNNEISEKSEIFDDQFSVERPDGSNFTLKIRSTKLEDSAMYFCASSGTLRQGFTGELFFGEGSRLTVL.

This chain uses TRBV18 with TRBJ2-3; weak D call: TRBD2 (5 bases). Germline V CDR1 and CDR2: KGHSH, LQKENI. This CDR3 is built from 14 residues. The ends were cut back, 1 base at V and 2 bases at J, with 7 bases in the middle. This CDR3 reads CASSPQGDTDTQYF. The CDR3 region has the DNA TGTGCCAGCTCACCACAGGGAGACACAGATACGCAGTATTTT. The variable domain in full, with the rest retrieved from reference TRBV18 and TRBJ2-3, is NAGVMQNPRHLVRRRGQEARLRCSPMKGHSHVYWYRQLPEEGLKFMVYLQKENIIDESGMPKERFSAEFPKEGPSILRIQQVVRGDSAAYFCASSPQGDTDTQYFGPGTRLTVL.

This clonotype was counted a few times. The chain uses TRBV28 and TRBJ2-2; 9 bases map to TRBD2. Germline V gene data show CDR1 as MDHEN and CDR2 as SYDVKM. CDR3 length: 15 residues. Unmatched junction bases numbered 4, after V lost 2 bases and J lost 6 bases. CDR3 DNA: TGTGCCAGCAGTTTACCTAGCGGGATCCCCGGGGAGCTGTTTTTT. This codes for CASSLPSGIPGELFF.

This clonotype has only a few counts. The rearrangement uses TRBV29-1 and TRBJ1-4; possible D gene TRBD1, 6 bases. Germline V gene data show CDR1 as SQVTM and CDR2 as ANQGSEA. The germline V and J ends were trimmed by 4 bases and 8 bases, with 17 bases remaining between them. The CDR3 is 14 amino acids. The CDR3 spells CSVGETGPTEKLFF. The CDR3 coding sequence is TGCAGCGTTGGGGAGACAGGCCCCACGGAAAAACTGTTTTTT.

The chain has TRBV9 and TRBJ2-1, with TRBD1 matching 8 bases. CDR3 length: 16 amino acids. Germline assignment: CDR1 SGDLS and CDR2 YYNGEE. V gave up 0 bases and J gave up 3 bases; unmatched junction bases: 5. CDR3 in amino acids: CASSVGRGLGYNEQFF. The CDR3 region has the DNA TGTGCCAGCAGCGTAGGCAGGGGGCTTGGCTACAATGAGCAGTTCTTC.

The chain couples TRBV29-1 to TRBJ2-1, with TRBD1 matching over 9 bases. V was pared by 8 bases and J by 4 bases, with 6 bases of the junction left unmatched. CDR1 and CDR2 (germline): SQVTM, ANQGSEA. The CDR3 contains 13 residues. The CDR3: CSWRDREYNEQFF. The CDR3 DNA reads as TGCAGCTGGCGGGACAGGGAGTACAATGAGCAGTTCTTC.

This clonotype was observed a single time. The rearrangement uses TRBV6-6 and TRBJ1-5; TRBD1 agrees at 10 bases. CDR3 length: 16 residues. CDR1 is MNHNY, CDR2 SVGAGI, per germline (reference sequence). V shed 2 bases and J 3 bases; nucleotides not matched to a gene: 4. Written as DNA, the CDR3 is TGTGCCAGCAGTTACCTGGGACAGGGGATCAATCAGCCCCAGCATTTT. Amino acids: CASSYLGQGINQPQHF.

The CDR3 coding sequence is TGTGCCAGCAGTTTTTCTGGTTTCTCCTACGAGCAGTACTTC. Residues: CASSFSGFSYEQYF. This sequence joins TRBV28 and TRBJ2-7; D remains unclear. The CDR3 runs to 14 residues. Trimming shortened V by 3 bases and J by 0 bases, and 9 bases separated the two germline ends. Germline values: CDR1 MDHEN, CDR2 SYDVKM.